This T cell receptor beta chain was identified in a study of naive and memory T cell subsets. Both TRBC1 and TRBC2 were covered by a beta constant-region primer of two equimolar oligonucleotides. MiXCR, run by TCRdb on the UMI-ligation and nested PCR reads, gives a single entry per CDR3 protein. The sample includes 140,000 to 150,000 distinct CDR3 sequences, about a sixth of them seen just once. The V gene end was trimmed by 6 bases and the J gene end by 9 bases; junction bases not matched to a gene: 19. This CDR3 spans 16 amino acids. CDR1 and CDR2 (germline): MDHEN, SYDVKM. The rearrangement links TRBV28 to TRBJ2-7, with 8 bases that match TRBD2. The sample taken for sequencing was naive CD4+ T cells from blood. This clonotype was sampled from a human donor in good health. The CDR3 spells CASSPYTSGGPFGQYF. The DNA of the CDR3 is TGTGCCAGCAGCCCGTATACTAGCGGAGGCCCCTTCGGGCAGTACTTC.